These 30 T cell receptor beta chains share one sample of origin, sequenced in a study of T cells in Graves' hyperthyroidism and ophthalmopathy. RNA transcripts provided the source from which TCR beta CDR3 regions were amplified. TCR CDR3 underwent first-round RT-PCR with the HTBI primer set. TCRdb reanalysed the multiplex PCR reads using MiXCR and keeps one entry per CDR3 protein. The sample lists 650,000 to 800,000 distinct CDR3 sequences; nearly 45% were seen once. Source material: peripheral blood or thyroid tissue (not recorded which). The receptor set was obtained from an adult man with Graves' disease, either hyperthyroidism or ophthalmopathy (not recorded which).

The rearrangement links TRBV20-1 to TRBJ2-2; 8 nucleotides line up with TRBD1. With V trimmed by 1 base and J by 0 bases, 1 base remained unmatched. Germline V lookup: CDR1 DFQATT, CDR2 SNEGSKA (reference sequence). There are 15 residues in the CDR3. CDR3 protein: CSARGQGPNTGELFF. CDR3 bases: TGCAGTGCTAGAGGACAGGGGCCGAACACCGGGGAGCTGTTTTTT.

The chain links TRBV25-1 to TRBJ1-2; D ambiguous. The germline gives CDR1 MGHDK, CDR2 SYGVNS. This CDR3 is 14 amino acids long. The V gene lost 9 bases and the J gene lost 2 bases, with 16 bases spanning the gap. For the CDR3, the DNA is TGTGCCAGTAGTCAGTGGACGAAAAACTATGGCTACACCTTC. This encodes CASSQWTKNYGYTF.

CDR3: CSASEGFSYEQYF. The CDR3 coding sequence is TGCAGTGCTAGTGAGGGGTTCTCCTACGAGCAGTACTTC. The chain carries TRBV20-1 and TRBJ2-5; D may match TRBD1 or TRBD2 (5 bases each). The DNA end lines up better with TRBJ2-7; the J call may be wrong. The germline V gene encodes CDR1 DFQATT and CDR2 SNEGSKA (reference sequence). CDR3 size: 13 residues.

This chain links TRBV20-1 with TRBJ2-5, with 11 bases identical to TRBD2. CDR1 is DFQATT and CDR2 is SNEGSKA in the germline V gene (reference sequence). The CDR3 is made up of 16 amino acids. The junction had 10 bases not matched to a gene; V was cut back by 3 bases and J by 4 bases. This chain's CDR3 is CSASVLAGGLGETQYF. The CDR3, as DNA: TGCAGTGCTAGCGTCCTAGCGGGGGGTTTGGGAGAGACCCAGTACTTC.

The chain employs TRBV10-3 and TRBJ1-1; D is unresolved. This CDR3 is 13 amino acids long. The V gene's germline CDR1 is ENHRY and CDR2 SYGVKD. Trimming took off 0 bases at V and 5 bases at J, with 7 bases between the two ends. The CDR3 nucleotides are TGTGCCATCAGTGAGTCTCCGGGAACTGAAGCTTTCTTT. It specifies CAISESPGTEAFF.

The V call is TRBV2, the J call TRBJ1-6; D possibly corresponds to TRBD1 (6 bases). This CDR3 contains 16 residues. Trimming stripped 5 bases from V and 7 bases from J, with 18 bases between. Germline V gene lookup returns CDR1 SNHLY and CDR2 FYNNEI. The CDR3 DNA reads as TGTGCCAGCAGTCAGCTGGGGGGGCCCATCAATTCACCCCTCCACTTT. This gives the protein CASSQLGGPINSPLHF.

This clonotype was seen only a few times. The chain combines TRBV20-1 with TRBJ1-5; perhaps TRBD1 as D (6 bases). The CDR3 has 14 amino acids. V lost 6 bases and J lost 2, with 14 bases in between. Per germline, CDR1 DFQATT and CDR2 SNEGSKA (reference sequence). CDR3 amino acids: CSAPGAQGNQPQHF. CDR3 nucleotide sequence: TGCAGTGCACCAGGGGCGCAAGGCAATCAGCCCCAGCATTTT.

The chain has TRBV7-8 and TRBJ1-6; 11 bases match TRBD1. Germline CDR1 and CDR2: SGHVS and FQNEAQ. The V segment lost 5 bases and the J segment 6 bases; nucleotides outside the gene matches: 12. The CDR3 spans 18 residues. The CDR3 spells CASSLRTGGLPRNSPLHF. The CDR3 coding sequence is TGTGCCAGCAGCCTCCGGACAGGGGGCCTTCCCCGTAATTCACCCCTCCACTTT.

The chain recombines TRBV7-9 with TRBJ2-7; TRBD1 aligns across 9 bases. CDR1 and CDR2 from the germline V gene are SEHNR and FQNEAQ (reference sequence). Germline trimming cut 6 bases from V and 3 bases from J; bases unmatched to any gene: 6. The CDR3 contains 14 residues. CDR3 bases: TGTGCCAGCAGTACAAGGGACAGGGACTACGAGCAGTACTTC. Its translation: CASSTRDRDYEQYF.

This clonotype occurred many times. The rearrangement uses TRBV7-9 and TRBJ1-1, with a possible D match to TRBD1 (5 bases). The CDR3 is made up of 14 amino acids. Trimming took off 5 bases at V and 1 base at J, with 11 bases between the two ends. The germline V gene encodes CDR1 SEHNR and CDR2 FQNEAQ (reference sequence). As DNA, the CDR3 is TGTGCCAGCAGCACCGGGGGGGGGAACACTGAAGCTTTCTTT. Amino acid sequence: CASSTGGGNTEAFF.

This clonotype has a handful of counts. This chain uses TRBV5-1 with TRBJ1-4; D is unresolved. Germline V gives CDR1 SGHRS, CDR2 YFSETQ. Deletions cut 0 bases from V and 6 bases from J, with 12 bases between. This CDR3 comprises 15 residues. The CDR3: CASSLEGFKDEKLFF. The CDR3 DNA reads as TGCGCCAGCAGCTTGGAGGGTTTCAAGGATGAAAAACTGTTTTTT.

This chain uses TRBV7-3 with TRBJ2-6; no clear D. The V end was cut by 0 bases, the J end by 0 bases, with 9 bases between. CDR3 size: 17 residues. Germline V CDR1 and CDR2: SGHTA, FQGTGA. CDR3 in DNA: TGTGCCAGCAGCTTAACGGCTGCCCCCTCTGGGGCCAACGTCCTGACTTTC. Residues: CASSLTAAPSGANVLTF. Complete variable domain (other parts from reference TRBV7-3 and TRBJ2-6): GAGVSQTPSNKVTEKGKYVELRCDPISGHTALYWYRQSLGQGPEFLIYFQGTGAADDSGLPNDRFFAVRPEGSVSTLKIQRTERGDSAVYLCASSLTAAPSGANVLTFGAGSRLTVL.

The chain links TRBV20-1 to TRBJ2-7, with TRBD2 matching over 10 bases. The CDR3 totals 15 residues. Trimming removed 6 bases from V and 4 bases from J; junction bases left unmatched: 12. Germline lookup yields CDR1 DFQATT and CDR2 SNEGSKA (reference sequence). The CDR3 is CSAGALAGARYEQYF. CDR3 bases: TGCAGTGCCGGGGCGCTAGCGGGAGCAAGGTACGAGCAGTACTTC.

Notes on this clonotype: Just one base apart from a much larger clone, this may be a read error. The chain's CDR3 is CASAQGSKETQYF. The CDR3 DNA reads as TGTGCCAGCGCACAGGGATCCAAGGAGACCCAGTACTTC. V usage is TRBV2 and J usage is TRBJ2-5; TRBD1 might be the D (6 bases). Looked up from germline, CDR1 is SNHLY and CDR2 is FYNNEI. The germline V and J ends were trimmed by 8 bases and 5 bases, with 15 bases remaining between them. This CDR3 region has 13 residues.

This clonotype was picked up a small number of times. The chain recombines TRBV7-9 with TRBJ1-6; a weak D match, TRBD1 (6 bases). The germline V gene encodes CDR1 SEHNR and CDR2 FQNEAQ (reference sequence). V lost 5 bases and J lost 7, with 18 bases in between. This CDR3 spans 16 amino acids. The CDR3: CASSPKGGFRNSPLHF. CDR3 bases: TGTGCCAGCAGCCCAAAGGGGGGTTTTCGGAATTCACCCCTCCACTTT. Supplemented by reference TRBV7-9 and TRBJ1-6, the full variable domain reads DTGVSQNPRHKITKRGQNVTFRCDPISEHNRLYWYRQTLGQGPEFLTYFQNEAQLEKSRLLSDRFSAERPKGSFSTLEIQRTEQGDSAMYLCASSPKGGFRNSPLHFGNGTRLTVT.

The chain links TRBV9 to TRBJ1-6; 8 bases fit TRBD1. The CDR3 runs to 12 residues. Germline V CDR1 and CDR2: SGDLS, YYNGEE. Here the CDR3 reads CAPQGGNSPLHF. CDR3 nucleotide sequence: TGTGCTCCACAGGGGGGCAATTCACCCCTCCACTTT.

The V call is TRBV24-1, the J call TRBJ1-5; D is possibly TRBD1 (6 bases). The CDR3 sequence is 13 residues long. Between the trimmed V and J ends, which lost 4 bases and 5 bases, there was a span of 8 bases. CDR1 and CDR2 (germline): KGHDR, SFDVKD. The CDR3 loop is CATSEAGDQPQHF. In DNA form, the CDR3 reads TGTGCCACCAGTGAAGCAGGGGATCAGCCCCAGCATTTT.

Ten or more counts support this clonotype. This chain joins TRBV19 and TRBJ1-6; D is uncertain. Germline CDR1 LNHDA, CDR2 SQIVND (reference sequence). V was clipped by 4 bases and J by 10 bases, with 14 bases between them. The CDR3 length is 14 residues. CDR3 protein: CASSTAGYGSPLHF. The CDR3 DNA reads as TGTGCCAGTAGTACCGCAGGTTACGGCTCACCCCTCCACTTT.

The chain links TRBV19 to TRBJ1-1; D possibly corresponds to TRBD1 (5 bases). V lost 1 base, J lost 1 base, and 13 bases lay in between. The CDR3 covers 16 residues. Per germline, CDR1 LNHDA and CDR2 SQIVND (reference sequence). Here the CDR3 DNA reads TGTGCCAGTAGTATAGGCGGGGCACGTCAGAACACTGAAGCTTTCTTT. This gives the protein CASSIGGARQNTEAFF.

The gene calls are TRBV29-1 and TRBJ2-7, with 8 bases identical to TRBD1. V shed 3 bases and J 6 bases; nucleotides not matched to a gene: 10. Germline CDR1 SQVTM, CDR2 ANQGSEA. The CDR3 is made up of 14 amino acids. The CDR3 protein is CSVDPGQGGGEQYF. The CDR3 DNA reads TGCAGCGTTGATCCTGGACAGGGTGGCGGCGAGCAGTACTTC.

This clonotype was found a few times. The V and J genes are TRBV20-1 and TRBJ2-7; 8 nucleotides line up with TRBD2. J lost 2 bases, V lost 0 bases, and 9 bases had no gene match. CDR3 size: 16 residues. In germline, CDR1 is DFQATT, CDR2 SNEGSKA (reference sequence). CDR3 region: CSARDQSAGATYEQYF. The CDR3 bases are TGCAGTGCTAGAGATCAATCAGCGGGAGCCACCTACGAGCAGTACTTC.

The gene calls are TRBV10-3 and TRBJ1-5; a weak D match, TRBD1 (5 bases). Trimming stripped 10 bases from V and 7 bases from J, with 17 bases between. This CDR3 is 13 amino acids long. Germline assignment: CDR1 ENHRY and CDR2 SYGVKD. The chain's CDR3 is CASSQAGVQPQHF. For the CDR3, the DNA is TGTGCCAGCAGCCAAGCGGGGGTCCAGCCCCAGCATTTT.

The count of this clonotype is one. The chain joins TRBV25-1 to TRBJ1-3; the D gene is possibly TRBD1 (5 bases). CDR3 size: 16 residues. Trimming removed 5 bases from V and 0 bases from J, with 14 bases in between. The germline gives CDR1 MGHDK, CDR2 SYGVNS. CDR3 loop: CASSPGTDYSGNTIYF. The CDR3 DNA sequence: TGTGCCAGCAGTCCCGGGACTGACTACTCTGGAAACACCATATATTTT.

The chain couples TRBV19 to TRBJ1-1; possible D gene TRBD1, 5 bases. The length of the CDR3 is 14 residues. V gave up 9 bases and J gave up 5 bases, with 19 bases separating them. In germline, CDR1 is LNHDA, CDR2 SQIVND (reference sequence). The CDR3, as DNA: TGTGCCAGCAGTTACAGGCCAGGGAGGACTGAAGCTTTCTTT. Translation: CASSYRPGRTEAFF.

This clonotype appeared a single time. The V and J genes are TRBV7-9 and TRBJ1-2, with D tentatively TRBD1 (6 bases). Germline CDR1 reads SEHNR; CDR2 reads FQNEAQ (reference sequence). The germline V and J ends were trimmed by 6 bases and 7 bases, with 24 bases remaining between them. The CDR3 loop spans 16 amino acids. CDR3 in amino acids: CASRPGTRAPYGGYTF. As DNA, the CDR3 is TGTGCCAGCAGACCCGGGACAAGGGCCCCCTACGGTGGCTACACCTTC.

This chain joins TRBV9 and TRBJ1-5; D possibly corresponds to TRBD1 (5 bases). Between the trimmed V and J ends, which lost 5 bases and 3 bases, there was a span of 18 bases. This CDR3 spans 16 amino acids. The germline CDR1 and CDR2 sequences are SGDLS and YYNGEE. The CDR3 reads CASSRRVMGTNQPQHF. The CDR3 DNA reads TGTGCCAGCAGTCGCAGGGTAATGGGAACCAATCAGCCCCAGCATTTT.

This clonotype has a count of ten or more. The chain carries TRBV2 and TRBJ1-6; perhaps TRBD1 as D (5 bases). Germline values: CDR1 SNHLY, CDR2 FYNNEI. V was trimmed by 8 bases and J by 11 bases, leaving 13 bases between them. The CDR3 extends over 12 amino acids. This CDR3 is CASHRGQTPLHF. The CDR3 DNA reads TGTGCCAGCCATAGGGGCCAGACACCCCTCCACTTT.

This clonotype was picked up a small number of times. Written as DNA, the CDR3 is TGCAGTGCTAGGGACATGGGACGATCTTACGAGCAGTACTTC. Translated, it gives CSARDMGRSYEQYF. The chain uses TRBV20-1 and TRBJ2-7; D tentatively fits TRBD1 or TRBD2 (5 bases each). Trimming removed 3 bases from V and 4 bases from J, with 16 bases in between. CDR1 and CDR2 from the germline V gene are DFQATT and SNEGSKA (reference sequence). There are 14 residues in the CDR3.

This chain uses TRBV9 with TRBJ2-7; TRBD1 matches 8 bases. The CDR3 runs to 15 residues. Per germline, CDR1 SGDLS and CDR2 YYNGEE. The V gene end was trimmed by 4 bases and the J gene end by 0 bases; junction bases not matched to a gene: 6. CDR3 protein: CASSPRGLSSYEQYF. For the CDR3, the DNA is TGTGCCAGCAGCCCCAGGGGGCTTAGCTCCTACGAGCAGTACTTC.

This chain links TRBV20-1 with TRBJ1-5, with D perhaps matching TRBD1 (5 bases). The CDR3 is made up of 14 amino acids. The V end lost 6 bases, the J end lost 4 bases, and 16 bases lay between the germline ends. The germline gives CDR1 DFQATT, CDR2 SNEGSKA (reference sequence). The CDR3 nucleotides read TGCAGTGCCCAAAGGGGTGGTGGGAATCAGCCCCAGCATTTT. This sequence encodes CSAQRGGGNQPQHF.